Listed here are 32 T cell receptor beta chains from one sample, sequenced in a study of patients and donors after allogeneic stem cell transplantation. Using its own MiXCR run on the RT-PCR reads, TCRdb lists one record per CDR3 protein. The table includes under 200,000 distinct CDR3 sequences, over 25% detected once. Sequences were obtained from blood, either unsorted or a sorted T cell fraction (not recorded which). These receptors were obtained from a human donor who was either an allogeneic HSCT recipient or a stem cell or donor lymphocyte infusion donor (not recorded which). It is not recorded whose cells these are; they may come from a transplant donor.

The chain joins TRBV28 to TRBJ2-1; weak D call: TRBD2 (5 bases). Per germline, CDR1 MDHEN and CDR2 SYDVKM. V was cut by 2 bases and J by 4 bases, with 15 bases left in between. This CDR3 is 16 amino acids long. The CDR3 coding sequence is TGTGCCAGCAGTTTAAGAGGGCGACTAACTTACAATGAGCAGTTCTTC. Its translation: CASSLRGRLTYNEQFF.

This clonotype was observed many times. This chain connects TRBV15 to TRBJ1-2; 7 nucleotides agree with TRBD1. Germline CDR1 LNHNV, CDR2 YYDKDF (reference sequence). Germline trimming cut 0 bases from V and 8 bases from J; bases unmatched to any gene: 6. This CDR3 is built from 14 residues. CDR3 nucleotide sequence: TGTGCCACCAGCAGAGATAGGGGGCCCTGGGGCTACACCTTC. This codes for CATSRDRGPWGYTF.

The rearrangement joins TRBV10-3 to TRBJ2-1; the D is unclear. CDR1 and CDR2 from the germline V gene are ENHRY and SYGVKD. The germline V and J ends were trimmed by 6 bases and 6 bases, with 12 bases remaining between them. The CDR3 is 13 amino acids. For the CDR3, the DNA is TGTGCCATCAGCCCCGGGTCTTTCAATGAGCAGTTCTTC. This gives the protein CAISPGSFNEQFF.

This clonotype turned up a few times. The chain couples TRBV7-9 to TRBJ1-5; D gene ambiguous. V shed 1 base and J shed 3 bases, with 10 bases lying between them. This CDR3 region has 15 residues. The germline gives CDR1 SEHNR, CDR2 FQNEAQ (reference sequence). The CDR3 nucleotides read TGTGCCAGCAGCTTAGATTGGGGTCCCAATCAGCCCCAGCATTTT. Translating gives CASSLDWGPNQPQHF.

The CDR3 loop is CASSQEGPLAVREQYF. CDR3 coding DNA: TGCGCCAGCAGCCAAGAGGGGCCGCTAGCGGTACGAGAGCAGTACTTC. V and J are TRBV4-3 and TRBJ2-7; 7 bases match TRBD2. This CDR3 region has 16 residues. CDR1 is LGHNA, CDR2 YSLEER, per germline. The junction had 12 bases not matched to a gene; V was cut back by 0 bases and J by 7 bases.

This clonotype was recorded a few times. This chain uses TRBV27 with TRBJ2-7; no definite D call. The V end lost 1 base, the J end lost 4 bases, and 8 bases lay between the germline ends. The V gene's germline CDR1 is MNHEY and CDR2 SMNVEV (reference sequence). CDR3 length equals 13 residues. The CDR3 sequence: CASSLFSRYEQYF. The CDR3 coding sequence is TGTGCCAGCAGTTTATTTAGCAGATACGAGCAGTACTTC.

In this sample, this clonotype turned up a few times. The gene calls are TRBV15 and TRBJ1-5; D not resolved. Trimming took 0 bases from V and 3 from J, leaving 9 bases between them. This CDR3 region has 15 residues. Germline CDR1 is LNHNV and CDR2 is YYDKDF (reference sequence). CDR3 in amino acids: CATSRDAGLNQPQHF. The CDR3 DNA sequence: TGTGCCACCAGCAGAGATGCAGGACTCAATCAGCCCCAGCATTTT.

This clonotype was detected a few times. The chain is built from TRBV5-6 and TRBJ1-5, with 7 bases fitting TRBD1. The CDR3 contains 15 residues. V lost 1 base to trimming and J lost 2 bases; unmatched junction nucleotides: 3. The germline gives CDR1 SGHDT, CDR2 YYEEEE. The CDR3 spells CASSLTGQGNQPQHF. The CDR3 nucleotides read TGTGCCAGCAGCTTGACCGGACAGGGCAATCAGCCCCAGCATTTT.

The V call is TRBV29-1, the J call TRBJ2-7, with D perhaps being TRBD1 or TRBD2 (5 bases each). Germline V gene sequence: CDR1 SQVTM, CDR2 ANQGSEA. Trimming took 7 bases from V and 3 from J, leaving 16 bases between them. The CDR3 is made up of 13 amino acids. The CDR3 DNA reads TGCAGCGCCCGGGACCCATGGCTCTACGAGCAGTACTTC. This translates into CSARDPWLYEQYF.

The chain combines TRBV6-2 or TRBV6-3 with TRBJ1-5, with D possibly matching TRBD1 (6 bases). V was pared by 7 bases and J by 7 bases, with 14 bases between. The CDR3 totals 13 residues. In germline, CDR1 is MNHEY, CDR2 SVGEGT. The CDR3 spells CASTLGGLQPQHF. The CDR3 DNA reads as TGTGCCAGCACCCTTGGGGGGCTGCAGCCCCAGCATTTT.

This clonotype was recorded many times. V is TRBV28 and J is TRBJ1-1, with D unclear. V dropped 6 bases and J dropped 6 bases, with 11 bases sitting between them. The CDR3 sequence is 12 residues long. CDR1 and CDR2 from the germline V gene are MDHEN and SYDVKM. The CDR3 region is CASSLKAAEAFF. The CDR3 DNA is TGTGCCAGCAGCTTGAAGGCCGCTGAAGCTTTCTTT.

The chain carries TRBV4-1 and TRBJ2-7, with D perhaps TRBD1 (5 bases). Trimming took 1 base from V and 3 from J, leaving 13 bases between them. The CDR3 has 15 amino acids. CDR1 and CDR2 (germline): MGHRA, YSYEKL. The CDR3 DNA follows: TGCGCCAGCAGCCAAGTAGCCGACAGTTACTACGAGCAGTACTTC. Amino acids: CASSQVADSYYEQYF.

This clonotype was counted between two and nine times. This chain joins TRBV10-3 and TRBJ2-1, with 7 bases fitting TRBD2. J was trimmed by 5 bases and V by 3 bases; bases with no gene match: 4. Looked up from germline, CDR1 is ENHRY and CDR2 is SYGVKD. This CDR3 contains 14 residues. CDR3 DNA: TGTGCCATCAGTGAAACTAGCGTTCACAATGAGCAGTTCTTC. This sequence encodes CAISETSVHNEQFF.

This clonotype was detected many times. The chain recombines TRBV12-3 or TRBV12-4 with TRBJ1-4; TRBD1 might be the D (5 bases). V lost 2 bases and J lost 8, with 9 bases in between. CDR3 length: 13 residues. This chain's CDR3 is CASSLSGNEKLFF. The DNA of the CDR3 is TGTGCCAGCAGTTTATCAGGGAACGAAAAACTGTTTTTT.

The chain carries TRBV12-3 or TRBV12-4 and TRBJ2-2; unclear D gene. The V end was cut by 3 bases, the J end by 1 base, with 6 bases between. The CDR3 spans 14 residues. CDR3 amino acids: CASSLAGNTGELFF. The CDR3 nucleotides are TGTGCCAGCAGTTTGGCAGGGAACACCGGGGAGCTGTTTTTT.

The V call is TRBV5-1, the J call TRBJ2-1; 14 nucleotides align to TRBD2. CDR1 SGHRS and CDR2 YFSETQ come from the germline V gene. The CDR3 loop spans 18 amino acids. The V gene end was trimmed by 4 bases and the J gene end by 3 bases; junction bases not matched to a gene: 9. The CDR3 coding sequence is TGCGCCAGCAGCCCCGGGACTAGCGGGAGACACGTCTACAATGAGCAGTTCTTC. Its protein is CASSPGTSGRHVYNEQFF.

This clonotype occurred a few times. The genes are TRBV18 and TRBJ2-2, with D possibly TRBD1 on 6 matching bases. The V and J ends lost 3 bases and 7 bases respectively, with 15 bases between them. This CDR3 has 15 amino acids. CDR1 is KGHSH, CDR2 LQKENI, per germline. CDR3 in amino acids: CASSPLDRTVGELFF. Written as DNA, the CDR3 is TGTGCCAGCTCACCCCTAGACAGGACGGTCGGGGAGCTGTTTTTT. Using reference TRBV18 and TRBJ2-2 for the parts outside the CDR3, the full variable domain is NAGVMQNPRHLVRRRGQEARLRCSPMKGHSHVYWYRQLPEEGLKFMVYLQKENIIDESGMPKERFSAEFPKEGPSILRIQQVVRGDSAAYFCASSPLDRTVGELFFGEGSRLTVL.

The V gene is TRBV6-2 or TRBV6-3, the J gene TRBJ2-2, with 7 nucleotides matching TRBD2. Germline loops: CDR1 MNHEY, CDR2 SVGEGT. V lost 8 bases to trimming and J lost 0 bases; unmatched junction nucleotides: 3. The length of the CDR3 is 14 residues. The CDR3 sequence: CASGRGTNTGELFF. The CDR3 nucleotides are TGTGCCAGCGGGCGGGGGACGAACACCGGGGAGCTGTTTTTT.

The J gene is TRBJ1-2, the V gene TRBV7-3; D gene uncertain. This CDR3 region has 15 residues. V lost 1 base and J 1 base, leaving 10 bases between the germline ends. The germline CDR1 and CDR2 sequences are SGHTA and FQGTGA. The CDR3 coding sequence is TGTGCCAGCAGCTTAAAGGCGGGCAGTAACTATGGCTACACCTTC. It is translated as CASSLKAGSNYGYTF.

This clonotype has only a few counts. The chain has TRBV24-1 and TRBJ2-5; D gene ambiguous. Germline V gene lookup returns CDR1 KGHDR and CDR2 SFDVKD. V lost 3 bases to trimming and J lost 1 base, with 8 bases between them. The CDR3 has 14 amino acids. The CDR3 DNA reads TGTGCCACCAGTGATGGACGGCTCCAAGAGACCCAGTACTTC. It translates to CATSDGRLQETQYF.

The chain is built from TRBV4-2 and TRBJ2-3; 7 positions match TRBD1. The germline V gene encodes CDR1 LGHNA and CDR2 YNFKEQ. This CDR3 is 16 amino acids long. The ends lost 5 bases at V and 4 bases at J; junction bases unmatched: 12. CDR3 nucleotide sequence: TGTGCCAGCAGCGCCCGAGGGGGCGAAGGGGCAGATACGCAGTATTTT. Amino acids: CASSARGGEGADTQYF.

This clonotype was seen only a few times. The chain links TRBV4-3 to TRBJ2-7; D not certain. The CDR3 loop spans 15 amino acids. The V gene lost 0 bases and the J gene lost 0 bases, with 9 bases spanning the gap. Germline V gene sequence: CDR1 LGHNA, CDR2 YSLEER. CDR3 amino acids: CASSQDAVSSYEQYF. Here the CDR3 DNA reads TGCGCCAGCAGCCAAGATGCGGTGAGCTCCTACGAGCAGTACTTC.

V usage is TRBV20-1 and J usage is TRBJ2-1, with 8 bases aligning to TRBD2. The CDR3 is made up of 14 amino acids. The J segment lost 4 bases and the V segment lost 2 bases, leaving 4 bases of the junction unmatched. Germline CDR1 is DFQATT and CDR2 is SNEGSKA (reference sequence). The CDR3 DNA follows: TGCAGTGCTAGATTCGGGAGGGGGTACAATGAGCAGTTCTTC. As protein: CSARFGRGYNEQFF.

This clonotype has more than one count but fewer than ten. The genes are TRBV6-2 or TRBV6-3 and TRBJ1-6; a weak D match, TRBD1 (5 bases). Germline lookup yields CDR1 MNHEY and CDR2 SVGEGT. The length of the CDR3 is 14 residues. V gave up 7 bases and J gave up 19 bases, with 26 bases separating them. Here the CDR3 DNA reads TGTGCCAGCACCAAGGGATATACCGACAGTCCGAATCACTTT. Translated: CASTKGYTDSPNHF.

This chain links TRBV5-1 with TRBJ2-7; TRBD1 matches at 7 bases. Germline V lookup: CDR1 SGHRS, CDR2 YFSETQ. V dropped 5 bases and J dropped 4; count of bases not matched to a gene: 3. This CDR3 spans 12 amino acids. CDR3 sequence reads: CASRGTEYEQYF. The CDR3 region has the DNA TGCGCCAGCAGGGGGACAGAATACGAGCAGTACTTC.

This clonotype was detected a few times. The chain is built from TRBV7-9 and TRBJ1-4; D is undetermined. In germline, CDR1 is SEHNR, CDR2 FQNEAQ (reference sequence). V was clipped by 7 bases and J by 8 bases, with 11 bases between them. The CDR3 runs 12 residues. The CDR3 reads CASMFKEEKLFF. CDR3 in DNA: TGTGCCAGCATGTTTAAGGAGGAAAAACTGTTTTTT.

The rearrangement uses TRBV5-1 and TRBJ2-7; TRBD1 matches at 10 bases. Per germline, CDR1 SGHRS and CDR2 YFSETQ. Germline trimming cut 7 bases from V and 2 bases from J; bases unmatched to any gene: 12. The CDR3 sequence is 16 residues long. The CDR3 coding sequence is TGCGCCAGCCTTCCTCTCCCTGGACAGGGGGCCTACGAGCAGTACTTC. Translating it yields CASLPLPGQGAYEQYF. The variable domain in full, completed from reference TRBV5-1 and TRBJ2-7, reads KAGVTQTPRYLIKTRGQQVTLSCSPISGHRSVSWYQQTPGQGLQFLFEYFSETQRNKGNFPGRFSGRQFSNSRSEMNVSTLELGDSALYLCASLPLPGQGAYEQYFGPGTRLTVT.

The rearrangement uses TRBV6-5 and TRBJ2-5; D unclear. The germline gives CDR1 MNHEY, CDR2 SVGAGI. Trimming removed 6 bases from V and 4 bases from J, with 21 bases in between. The CDR3 totals 16 residues. The CDR3 bases are TGTGCCAGCAGCCTTAGGGTAATAGACCTCCCAGAGACCCAGTACTTC. It codes for CASSLRVIDLPETQYF.

This clonotype was detected a few times. V and J are TRBV10-3 and TRBJ1-5; D gene uncertain. The ends were cut back, 6 bases at V and 0 bases at J, with 9 bases in the middle. The V gene's germline CDR1 is ENHRY and CDR2 SYGVKD. The CDR3 sequence is 14 residues long. DNA of the CDR3: TGTGCCATCAGCGGTTTCGATAGCAATCAGCCCCAGCATTTT. This sequence encodes CAISGFDSNQPQHF.

This clonotype appeared a few times. J is TRBJ1-1 and V is TRBV27, with D tentatively TRBD1 (5 bases). The CDR3 runs to 16 residues. Germline V gene sequence: CDR1 MNHEY, CDR2 SMNVEV (reference sequence). Deletions cut 0 bases from V and 5 bases from J, with 16 bases between. The chain's CDR3 is CASSLSRGWGNTEAFF. The CDR3 region has the DNA TGTGCCAGCAGTTTATCCCGGGGGTGGGGAAATACTGAAGCTTTCTTT.

Only a few counts were recorded for this clonotype. The chain joins TRBV20-1 to TRBJ1-5; a weak D match, TRBD1 (5 bases). The CDR3 loop spans 14 amino acids. The germline V gene encodes CDR1 DFQATT and CDR2 SNEGSKA (reference sequence). Trimming left V 7 bases short and J 0 bases short, with 13 bases between. Here the CDR3 DNA reads TGCAGTGGATCGGGGGAATATAGCAATCAGCCCCAGCATTTT. Translated: CSGSGEYSNQPQHF.

The chain recombines TRBV20-1 with TRBJ2-7; tentatively, D is TRBD1 or TRBD2 (5 bases each). This CDR3 has 12 amino acids. Trimming stripped 1 base from V and 3 bases from J, with 7 bases between. Germline V gene sequence: CDR1 DFQATT, CDR2 SNEGSKA (reference sequence). CDR3 nucleotide sequence: TGCAGTGCTAGAGGGGGGATCTACGAGCAGTACTTC. It encodes CSARGGIYEQYF.